Listed below are T cell receptor beta chains from one sample, sequenced in a study of T cell responses to AZD1222 COVID-19 vaccine. TCRdb's copy holds only in-frame clones and misses some; the assay was immunoSEQ multiplex PCR. The repertoire holds fewer than 85,000 clones, roughly 87% seen once, with 18% in the top ten. The starting material was peripheral blood, obtained 28 days after the second AZD1222 dose. These receptors all come from an adult who received the AZD1222 COVID-19 vaccine. The CDR3 runs from the conserved cysteine through the conserved F or W. A D gene is named only where the DNA matches it firmly. Rows may omit the clone size; those that give it use once, few, many or a size class.

clone_size j_call d_call v_call cdr3_nt cdr3_aa
. TRBJ1-4 . TRBV11-2 TGTGCCAGCAACCCGTTGGGGACCGCAACTAATGAAAAACTGTTTTTT CASNPLGTATNEKLFF
. TRBJ2-5 . TRBV6-5 TGTGCCAGCAGCCCCGGCGGGACTCACCAAGAGACCCAGTACTTC CASSPGGTHQETQYF
once TRBJ1-2 . TRBV4-3 TGCGCCAGCAGCGTCGAAATGGGGGGGGAAGTCTATGGCTACACCTTC CASSVEMGGEVYGYTF
. TRBJ1-5 . TRBV15 TGTGCCACCAGCAGAGATCAGACAGACAATCAGCCCCAGCATTTT CATSRDQTDNQPQHF
. TRBJ2-3 TRBD2 TRBV5-1 TGCGCCAGCAGCTTGGCAGCGGGGGGGCGGAGCACAGATACGCAGTATTTT CASSLAAGGRSTDTQYF
. TRBJ1-1 . TRBV5-5 TGTGCCAGCATGACAGGCCCTAATCTTAAGGCTTTCTTT CASMTGPNLKAFF
. TRBJ1-1 . TRBV7-2 TGTGCCAGCAGCTTAACAAGGAACACTGAAGCTTTCTTT CASSLTRNTEAFF
. TRBJ1-5 . TRBV6-5 TGTGCCAGCAGTCGGGGACCGTATAGCAATCAGCCCCAGCATTTT CASSRGPYSNQPQHF
. TRBJ1-6 . TRBV5-5 TGTGCCAGCAGCTTGGCCGGAGGGAGCTCCTATAATTCACCCCTCCACTTT CASSLAGGSSYNSPLHF
. TRBJ2-7 . TRBV6-5 TGTGCCAGCAACCGCGGGACAGAATCCTACGAGCAGTACTTC CASNRGTESYEQYF
. TRBJ1-2 TRBD1 TRBV7-6 TGTGCCAGCAGCCCCCCCGGACAGGAGACCTATGGCTACACCTTC CASSPPGQETYGYTF
once TRBJ1-2 . TRBV21-1 TGTGCCAGCAGCCCTAAACGGGGGCCGGACTATGGCTACACCTTC CASSPKRGPDYGYTF
. TRBJ1-1 . TRBV15 TGTGCCACCAGCAGATTAGGGAACACTGAAGCTTTCTTT CATSRLGNTEAFF
. TRBJ2-5 TRBD2 TRBV7-9 TGTGCCAGCAGCTCTATACTCGGGGGGGTTCAAGAGACCCAGTACTTC CASSSILGGVQETQYF
. TRBJ2-2 TRBD2 TRBV30 TGTGCCTGGAGTGCTAGCGGGGGAGAGGTCGGGGAGCTGTTTTTT CAWSASGGEVGELFF
. TRBJ2-1 TRBD1 TRBV5-8 TGTGCCAGCAGCCTGGGACAGGGGGCGCGGAATGAGCAGTTCTTC CASSLGQGARNEQFF
once TRBJ2-5 . TRBV4-3 TGCGCCAGCAGCCAAGGAGTGGGGCGAGGAGAGACCCAGTACTTC CASSQGVGRGETQYF
once TRBJ2-5 . TRBV28 TGTGCCAGCAGGAAACGTCGAGGGCTAGAGACCCAGTACTTC CASRKRRGLETQYF
. TRBJ1-1 TRBD1 TRBV19 TGTGCCAGTCGGATAAGGGACAGGAACACTGAAGCTTTCTTT CASRIRDRNTEAFF
. TRBJ1-2 . TRBV2 TGTGCCAGCAGTGGCGACAGAAGTGGCTACACCTTC CASSGDRSGYTF
few TRBJ1-2 . TRBV5-6 TGTGCCAGCAGCTTGTATCGGCTGGGGAGCTATGGCTACACCTTC CASSLYRLGSYGYTF
once TRBJ1-4 . TRBV25-1 TGTGCCAGCAGTGACCCTGGGATGGCTAATGAAAAACTGTTTTTT CASSDPGMANEKLFF
. TRBJ1-2 . TRBV27 TGTGCCAGCAGCTTGAATGCCGCCTCTTACTATGGCTACACCTTC CASSLNAASYYGYTF
. TRBJ2-2 . TRBV5-8 TGTGCCAGCAGCTGGACGCCCGGGGAGCTGTTTTTT CASSWTPGELFF
. TRBJ2-7 . TRBV28 TGTGCCAGCAGTTTGCCAACCTACGAGCAGTACTTC CASSLPTYEQYF
. TRBJ1-2 . TRBV30 TGTGCCTGGAGTGCGAACGTAAACTATGGCTACACCTTC CAWSANVNYGYTF
. TRBJ2-2 TRBD1 TRBV5-1 TGCGCCAGCAGCTTCCCCTTGACAGGGCAAAACACCGGGGAGCTGTTTTTT CASSFPLTGQNTGELFF
. TRBJ1-1 . TRBV3-1/TRBV3-2 TGTGCCAGCAGCCAGCGTCTGGGGTTAGGAACTGAAGCTTTCTTT CASSQRLGLGTEAFF
. TRBJ2-5 TRBD1 TRBV7-3 TGTGCCAGCAGCACCGGGACAGGGGACCAAGAGACCCAGTACTTC CASSTGTGDQETQYF
. TRBJ1-1 . TRBV30 TGTGCCTGGAGTCCCCGTGGGGACACTGAAGCTTTCTTT CAWSPRGDTEAFF
. TRBJ2-7 . TRBV2 TGTGCCAGCAGGGATGTTGAGCCGAGATTCTACGAGCAGTACTTC CASRDVEPRFYEQYF
. TRBJ1-2 . TRBV7-2 TGTGCCAGCAGCTTGGGGTCGGGGGGCTCCTATGGCTACACCTTC CASSLGSGGSYGYTF
. TRBJ2-3 . TRBV29-1 TGCAGCCCCCTAGTCTGGGATACGCAGTATTTT CSPLVWDTQYF
once TRBJ2-5 . TRBV21-1 TGTGCCAGCAGCAAGAGACAATACGGGGCAATCTGGGAGACCCAGTACTTC CASSKRQYGAIWETQYF
. TRBJ1-1 . TRBV5-8 TGTGCCAGCAGACCCCTGGGGTCATCAGGGGTGGAAGCTTTCTTT CASRPLGSSGVEAFF
. TRBJ2-1 TRBD1 TRBV29-1 TGCAGCGTCCGGGACAGCTTCTACAATGAGCAGTTCTTC CSVRDSFYNEQFF
many TRBJ2-7 TRBD1 TRBV20-1 TGCAGTGTCCAGGGGGCGCATGAGCAGTACTTC CSVQGAHEQYF
. TRBJ2-1 . TRBV7-6 TGTGCCAGCAGCTTAGGGTCAGGGGTTTCCAATGAGCAGTTCTTC CASSLGSGVSNEQFF
few TRBJ1-5 TRBD1 TRBV28 TGTGCCAGCAGTATAGACAGGGGGCAGGGCAATCAGCCCCAGCATTTT CASSIDRGQGNQPQHF
. TRBJ1-2 TRBD1 TRBV9 TGTGCCAGCAGCGCCACAGGGGGCTCTGGCTACACCTTC CASSATGGSGYTF
. TRBJ1-4 TRBD1 TRBV19 TGTGCCAGTGCTATCCTCGGGACAGGGGGCCCCCCTAATGAAAAACTGTTTTTT CASAILGTGGPPNEKLFF
. TRBJ1-6 . TRBV19 TGTGCCAGTAGTATAGCAAAAGGGACGCCCCTCCACTTT CASSIAKGTPLHF